The 8 T cell receptor beta chains reported below all come from one sample, sequenced in a study of human CD8 memory T cell subsets. Libraries of TCR beta chains were produced by 5' RACE (UMI-labeled). Each CDR3 protein gets one entry in TCRdb, which reprocessed the 5' RACE reads and gives no DNA. This table lists some 10,000 distinct CDR3 sequences. Sample: CD8+ stem-like memory T cells (TSCM and TCM) sorted from PBMCs. Specified subset: stem-like memory CD8 T cells (TSTEM), CCR7+ PD-1- TIGIT-. The receptor set was obtained from a human donor in good health.

This sequence joins TRBV12-3 or TRBV12-4 and TRBJ2-7. The CDR3 spans 13 residues. CDR3 loop: CASSFGSPYEQYF.

This clonotype is called medium-sized (0.01 to 0.1%) based on its frequency. This chain links TRBV12-2 with TRBJ2-2. TRBV12-2 counts as a pseudogene. This CDR3 spans 12 amino acids. CDR3: CASRTYPGELFF.

The chain employs TRBV7-9 and TRBJ2-7. CDR1 and CDR2 from the germline V gene are SEHNR and FQNEAQ (reference sequence). CDR3 length: 11 residues. CDR3 sequence reads: CASSSIYEQYF.

V is TRBV14 and J is TRBJ2-3; TCRdb returns TRBD2, unconfirmable since there is no DNA. CDR1 is SGHDN and CDR2 is FVKESK in the germline V gene. The CDR3 consists of 15 residues. The CDR3 reads CASSLLAGATDTQYF.

The genes are TRBV19 and TRBJ1-5; the TRBD1 assignment by TCRdb is unverifiable without DNA. CDR1 is LNHDA, CDR2 SQIVND, per germline (reference sequence). The CDR3 is 12 amino acids. The CDR3 protein is CASKVGGQPQHF. Together with reference TRBV19 and TRBJ1-5, the CDR3 gives the full variable domain: DGGITQSPKYLFRKEGQNVTLSCEQNLNHDAMYWYRQDPGQGLRLIYYSQIVNDFQKGDIAEGYSVSREKKESFPLTVTSAQKNPTAFYLCASKVGGQPQHFGDGTRLSIL.

The chain recombines TRBV4-3 with TRBJ2-6. CDR1 is LGHNA and CDR2 is YSLEER in the germline V gene. The CDR3 extends over 16 amino acids. This CDR3 is CASSQEVSSGANVLTF.

This sequence joins TRBV29-1 and TRBJ2-1. CDR1 is SQVTM, CDR2 ANQGSEA, per germline. This CDR3 contains 12 residues. This chain's CDR3 is CSVEDSADFPFF.

The chain couples TRBV6-4 to TRBJ2-5; no DNA is available, so the TRBD1 call from TCRdb remains unchecked. CDR1 MRHNA and CDR2 SNTAGT come from the germline V gene. The CDR3 contains 13 residues. The CDR3 sequence is CASSKDSQETQYF.